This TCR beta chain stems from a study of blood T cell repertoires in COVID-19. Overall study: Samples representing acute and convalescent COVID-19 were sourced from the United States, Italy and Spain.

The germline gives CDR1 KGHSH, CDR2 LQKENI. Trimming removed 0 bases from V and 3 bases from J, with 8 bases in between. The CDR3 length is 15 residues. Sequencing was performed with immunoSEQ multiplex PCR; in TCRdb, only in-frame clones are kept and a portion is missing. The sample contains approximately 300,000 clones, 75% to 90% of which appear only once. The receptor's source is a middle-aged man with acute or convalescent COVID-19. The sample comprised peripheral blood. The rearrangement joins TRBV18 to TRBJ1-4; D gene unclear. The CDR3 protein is CASSPPSEANEKLFF. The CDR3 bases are TGTGCCAGCTCACCACCGAGCGAGGCTAATGAAAAACTGTTTTTT.